This T cell receptor beta chain was retrieved from a study of shared clonotypes between healthy human individuals. Study-level points and caveats: Naive CD4 clonotypes were shared across a few donors at about 5.3%.

Comments on this clone: Its antigen remains unknown.

Several immunoSEQ plates received, in even portions, the genomic DNA of each subset. The assay was immunoSEQ multiplex PCR, and TCRdb's table has in-frame clones only and misses some. The data hold 900,000 to 1,200,000 clones, with about 84% observed a single time. The receptor was derived from a man between 18 and 35 years old in good health. Some clones in this sample may be carry-over from other donors' samples. The sample consisted of memory CD4+ T cells from PBMCs. Subset defined: CD45RA-negative fraction.

The CDR3, as DNA: TGTGCCAGCAGTTTATTCCCCGTATCGCCCCAGCATTTT. It translates to CASSLFPVSPQHF. This chain links TRBV28 with TRBJ1-5; D is ambiguous. In germline, CDR1 is MDHEN, CDR2 SYDVKM. Deletions cut 1 base from V and 9 bases from J, with 10 bases between. CDR3 size: 13 residues.